This entry lists 10 T cell receptor beta chains sequenced from one sample in a study of blood T cell repertoires in COVID-19. Assay: immunoSEQ multiplex PCR; the TCRdb copy retains only in-frame clones and omits some. The repertoire holds roughly 17,000 clones, over 85% seen once, with approximately 5.2% in the top ten. The sample consisted of peripheral blood. The receptors here all came from a human donor in a cohort sampled during active COVID-19.

This chain connects TRBV24-1 to TRBJ1-1, with 12 bases lining up with TRBD1. This CDR3 spans 16 amino acids. Germline V gives CDR1 KGHDR, CDR2 SFDVKD. Losses at the gene ends were 9 bases for V and 3 bases for J; bases not matched to a gene: 10. CDR3 nucleotides: TGTGCCACCTCAGGAGCCGGGACAGGGGGCTACACTGAAGCTTTCTTT. Translated: CATSGAGTGGYTEAFF.

The rearrangement joins TRBV28 to TRBJ2-7, with 10 positions matching TRBD2. This CDR3 contains 15 residues. CDR1 and CDR2 from the germline V gene are MDHEN and SYDVKM. V lost 3 bases to trimming and J lost 4 bases; unmatched junction nucleotides: 6. DNA of the CDR3: TGTGCCAGCAGTTTTACCGGGACTAGCGATTACGAGCAGTACTTC. Translating it yields CASSFTGTSDYEQYF.

V and J are TRBV24-1 and TRBJ1-2; tentative D call: TRBD1 (6 bases). Germline V gene lookup returns CDR1 KGHDR and CDR2 SFDVKD. The CDR3 loop spans 16 amino acids. V lost 3 bases to trimming and J lost 8 bases, with 21 bases between them. As DNA, the CDR3 is TGTGCCACCAGTGATCCACGGGACACCACTGCCGGGGGCTACACCTTC. As protein: CATSDPRDTTAGGYTF.

This clone was seen a single time. This chain uses TRBV5-1 with TRBJ2-1; possibly TRBD2 for D (5 bases). Germline values: CDR1 SGHRS, CDR2 YFSETQ. Trimming left V 6 bases short and J 3 bases short, with 13 bases between. The CDR3 runs 14 residues. The CDR3 spells CASNELDFYNEQFF. CDR3 in DNA: TGCGCCAGCAACGAGTTGGACTTCTACAATGAGCAGTTCTTC.

CDR3 in DNA: TGTGCCAGCAGTTTAAACCTAGACACTGAAGCTTTCTTT. It is translated as CASSLNLDTEAFF. V gene TRBV27 combines with J gene TRBJ1-1; D remains unclear. This CDR3 spans 13 amino acids. Germline lookup yields CDR1 MNHEY and CDR2 SMNVEV (reference sequence). Trimming removed 2 bases from V and 3 bases from J, with 7 bases in between.

This clone was seen just once. The rearrangement uses TRBV12-5 and TRBJ1-1, with 10 positions matching TRBD1. Germline V CDR1 and CDR2: LGHNT, FRNRAP. V was clipped by 1 base and J by 10 bases; unmatched bases: 3. The CDR3 totals 13 residues. The CDR3, as DNA: TGTGCTAGTGGTTTGGCTTGGGACAGGGGAGCTTTCTTT. This codes for CASGLAWDRGAFF.

The chain carries TRBV2 and TRBJ1-5; D is undetermined. The CDR3 runs 15 residues. Trimming took off 1 base at V and 3 bases at J, with 10 bases between the two ends. CDR1 is SNHLY, CDR2 FYNNEI, per germline. DNA for the CDR3: TGTGCCAGCAGTGAAGGCGGGGTCCCCAATCAGCCCCAGCATTTT. Its translation is CASSEGGVPNQPQHF.

This chain uses TRBV28 with TRBJ2-7; TRBD2 matches at 7 bases. The J segment lost 5 bases and the V segment lost 5 bases, leaving 9 bases of the junction unmatched. The CDR3 length is 14 residues. Per germline, CDR1 MDHEN and CDR2 SYDVKM. DNA for the CDR3: TGTGCCAGCAGTGATTTGGCGGGAGTGGACGAGCAGTACTTC. Translation gives CASSDLAGVDEQYF.

This clone was detected only once. The rearrangement uses TRBV7-2 and TRBJ2-1; 13 bases line up with TRBD2. The CDR3 consists of 15 residues. J gave up 7 bases and V 4 bases, and 4 bases lay outside the gene matches. CDR1 and CDR2 (germline): SGHTA, FQGNSA. The CDR3 DNA is TGTGCCAGCAGCTACACTAGCGGGAGGGGGAATGAGCAGTTCTTC. Encoded protein: CASSYTSGRGNEQFF.

A single count supports this clone. V and J are TRBV3-1 (or the pseudogene TRBV3-2) and TRBJ2-7, with D uncertain. With 0 bases removed from V and 1 base from J, the gap between germline ends came to 7 bases. Germline V lookup: CDR1 LGHDT, CDR2 YNNKEL (reference sequence). The CDR3 runs 14 residues. Here the CDR3 DNA reads TGTGCCAGCAGCCAAGATGTGTTATCCTACGAGCAGTACTTC. Its protein product is CASSQDVLSYEQYF.